A single sample is the source of the 7 T cell receptor beta chains below, sequenced in a study of CD8 T cells in ankylosing spondylitis. TCRdb reanalysed the 5' RACE reads using MiXCR and keeps one entry per CDR3 protein. The sample consists of some 71,000 distinct CDR3 sequences, about 5.2% of them appearing once. The sample consisted of blood, either unsorted or a sorted T cell fraction (not recorded which). These receptors originate from a male donor with ankylosing spondylitis or in good health (not recorded which).

This clonotype counts as medium-sized (0.01 to 0.1%). The chain links TRBV10-3 to TRBJ2-3; the match to TRBD2 covers 10 bases. Germline assignment: CDR1 ENHRY and CDR2 SYGVKD. The CDR3 runs 14 residues. V dropped 0 bases and J dropped 8; count of bases not matched to a gene: 2. The CDR3 reads CAISESSSGGTQYF. Here the CDR3 DNA reads TGTGCCATCAGTGAGTCGTCTAGCGGGGGTACGCAGTATTTT.

This clonotype has ten or more counts. The chain employs TRBV10-3 and TRBJ2-1; a possible D gene is TRBD2 (5 bases). The germline V gene encodes CDR1 ENHRY and CDR2 SYGVKD. The CDR3 spans 13 residues. Between the trimmed V and J ends, which lost 6 bases and 5 bases, there was a span of 11 bases. The CDR3 DNA is TGTGCCATCAGGGACTCCCTAGACAATGAGCAGTTCTTC. Translation gives CAIRDSLDNEQFF.

Details on this clonotype: A much larger clonotype is one base distant, so this may be a read error. The gene calls are TRBV5-1 and TRBJ2-2; 10 bases map to TRBD2. There are 16 residues in the CDR3. V was clipped by 4 bases and J by 4 bases; unmatched bases: 7. CDR1 and CDR2 (germline): SGHRS, YFSETQ. CDR3 in DNA: TGCGCCAGCAGCCCCGGACTAGCGGTGAGCACCGGGGAGCTGTTTTTT. It specifies CASSPGLAVSTGELFF.

This clonotype was recorded many times. The rearrangement joins TRBV5-1 to TRBJ1-1; the match to TRBD1 covers 9 bases. CDR3 length: 15 residues. The germline V gene encodes CDR1 SGHRS and CDR2 YFSETQ. The V segment lost 0 bases and the J segment 2 bases; nucleotides outside the gene matches: 2. For the CDR3, the DNA is TGCGCCAGCAGCTTGGCGGGACAGGGCAACACTGAAGCTTTCTTT. Residues: CASSLAGQGNTEAFF.

This clonotype showed up many times. The chain employs TRBV29-1 and TRBJ2-5, with TRBD2 identical over 7 bases. The CDR3 extends over 15 amino acids. In germline, CDR1 is SQVTM, CDR2 ANQGSEA. The ends lost 3 bases at V and 2 bases at J; junction bases unmatched: 9. The CDR3 DNA is TGCAGCGTTGATAGGGGAGGGGTTGGACAAGAGACCCAGTACTTC. It encodes CSVDRGGVGQETQYF.

This clonotype was observed many times. The rearrangement links TRBV2 to TRBJ1-6; 7 bases line up with TRBD1. V was pared by 2 bases and J by 6 bases, with 4 bases of the junction left unmatched. The CDR3 has 15 residues. Germline CDR1 SNHLY, CDR2 FYNNEI. The CDR3 DNA sequence: TGTGCCAGCAGTGAAAGGGGGCTCATTAATTCACCCCTCCACTTT. Translated, it gives CASSERGLINSPLHF.

This clonotype was counted ten times or more. The chain joins TRBV6-1 to TRBJ1-5; D perhaps matches TRBD1 (5 bases). Germline V lookup: CDR1 MNHNS, CDR2 SASEGT. The CDR3 runs to 14 residues. V shed 3 bases and J shed 0 bases, with 6 bases lying between them. The CDR3 spells CASSDRVSNQPQHF. The DNA of the CDR3 is TGTGCCAGCAGTGACAGGGTTAGCAATCAGCCCCAGCATTTT.